This T cell receptor beta chain was identified during a study of cytomegalovirus exposure and HLA in healthy donors. General study points: TCR beta sequences reportedly predicted most subjects' HLA-A and HLA-B alleles accurately.

PCR amplification relied on 60 Vbeta primers (plus 13 Jbeta primers). Sequencing was performed with immunoSEQ multiplex PCR; in TCRdb, only in-frame clones are kept and a portion is missing. This sample has over 150,000 clones, with roughly 79% found just once. CDR3 length equals 13 residues. Germline-derived CDR1 and CDR2 are SEHNR and FQNEAQ (reference sequence). The germline V and J ends were trimmed by 11 bases and 1 base, with 9 bases remaining between them. A remark on this clone: The target antigen is unknown.

Specimen: PBMCs. The chain couples TRBV7-9 to TRBJ2-6; tentatively, D is TRBD2 (6 bases). This TCR was recovered from a woman aged 45-59 years in good health and CMV-seropositive. CDR3 sequence: CAGGASGANVLTF. In DNA form, the CDR3 reads TGTGCCGGCGGGGCTTCTGGGGCCAACGTCCTGACTTTC.